These 18 T cell receptor beta chains originate from one sample sequenced in a study of control samples from healthy donors and cancer patients. Assay: immunoSEQ multiplex PCR; the TCRdb copy retains only in-frame clones and omits some. In the table there are over 50,000 clones, 75% to 90% of which are singletons. Sequenced material: blood. The receptors here all came from a man aged 65 to 85 in good health.

This chain uses TRBV6-5 with TRBJ1-4; 9 nucleotides agree with TRBD1. The V segment lost 1 base and the J segment 8 bases; nucleotides outside the gene matches: 5. Germline CDR1 MNHEY, CDR2 SVGAGI. The CDR3 runs 15 residues. CDR3 bases: TGTGCCAGCAGTTACTTGGGACAGGGTCGGGAAAAACTGTTTTTT. Translation: CASSYLGQGREKLFF.

This clone was seen just once. This rearrangement joins TRBV7-9 to TRBJ2-1, with D tentatively TRBD1 (5 bases). The CDR3 has 13 amino acids. CDR1 and CDR2 (germline): SEHNR, FQNEAQ (reference sequence). Between the trimmed V and J ends, which lost 1 base and 8 bases, there was a span of 9 bases. The CDR3 is CASSLGGADEQFF. The CDR3 DNA sequence: TGTGCCAGCAGCTTAGGGGGCGCGGATGAGCAGTTCTTC. Combining the CDR3 with reference TRBV7-9 and TRBJ2-1 gives the whole variable domain DTGVSQNPRHKITKRGQNVTFRCDPISEHNRLYWYRQTLGQGPEFLTYFQNEAQLEKSRLLSDRFSAERPKGSFSTLEIQRTEQGDSAMYLCASSLGGADEQFFGPGTRLTVL.

The CDR3 protein is CASSLVSGSYEQYF. The DNA for the CDR3 is TGTGCCAGCAGCTTAGTTTCCGGGTCCTACGAGCAGTACTTC. V is TRBV7-9 and J is TRBJ2-7, with unresolved D. In germline, CDR1 is SEHNR, CDR2 FQNEAQ (reference sequence). CDR3 size: 14 residues. V was cut by 1 base and J by 1 base, with 8 bases left in between.

The chain uses TRBV12-3 or TRBV12-4 and TRBJ1-3; unclear D gene. The CDR3 has 11 amino acids. Trimming removed 5 bases at V and 9 bases at J, with 8 bases between. The CDR3 is CASSPRSTIYF. The CDR3 DNA sequence: TGTGCCAGCAGTCCTAGAAGCACCATATATTTT.

The chain combines TRBV12-3 or TRBV12-4 with TRBJ1-2; D perhaps matches TRBD1 (5 bases). V was shortened by 2 bases and J by 5 bases, with 9 bases between the two germline ends. CDR3 length: 13 amino acids. For the CDR3, the DNA is TGTGCCAGCAGTTTAAGACAGTGGTATGGCTACACCTTC. This gives the protein CASSLRQWYGYTF.

The chain uses TRBV2 and TRBJ1-4; the match to TRBD1 covers 7 bases. Looked up from germline, CDR1 is SNHLY and CDR2 is FYNNEI. The CDR3 totals 12 residues. The CDR3 DNA is TGTGCTAGCGGGCCAGGGGGGGAAAAACTGTTTTTT. Protein product: CASGPGGEKLFF.

The genes are TRBV6-5 and TRBJ1-1, with D tentatively TRBD1 (6 bases). Germline values: CDR1 MNHEY, CDR2 SVGAGI. The V and J ends lost 7 bases and 5 bases respectively, with 17 bases between them. This CDR3 has 14 amino acids. The CDR3 here is CASIIQGGATEAFF. In DNA, the CDR3 is TGTGCCAGCATCATCCAAGGGGGAGCAACTGAAGCTTTCTTT.

The V gene is TRBV5-1, the J gene TRBJ2-5; 7 bases are shared with TRBD2. CDR3 size: 13 residues. Germline V CDR1 and CDR2: SGHRS, YFSETQ. V trimming: 3 bases; J trimming: 2 bases; junction bases outside the gene matches: 1. The CDR3: CASSSGGQETQYF. CDR3 nucleotide sequence: TGCGCCAGCAGCTCGGGAGGACAAGAGACCCAGTACTTC.

The chain combines TRBV3-1 (or the pseudogene TRBV3-2) with TRBJ1-2, with 12 bases that match TRBD1. Germline V gene sequence: CDR1 LGHDT, CDR2 YNNKEL (reference sequence). Trimming at V came to 4 bases and at J to 7 bases, leaving 7 bases not matched to a gene. This CDR3 has 15 amino acids. The CDR3, as DNA: TGTGCCAGCAGCCCCCGCGGGACAGGGGGCCTTGGCTACACCTTC. Translation: CASSPRGTGGLGYTF.

The chain joins TRBV10-2 to TRBJ2-7, with D unresolved. V lost 3 bases and J lost 4, with 10 bases in between. This CDR3 has 13 residues. The germline CDR1 and CDR2 sequences are WSHSY and SAAADI. Written as DNA, the CDR3 is TGCGCCAGCAGTGAAATGGTGGGGTACGAGCAGTACTTC. It is translated as CASSEMVGYEQYF.

The rearrangement links TRBV18 to TRBJ2-1, with D perhaps TRBD1 (5 bases). The CDR3 length is 14 residues. The V end was cut by 6 bases, the J end by 6 bases, with 15 bases between. The germline CDR1 and CDR2 sequences are KGHSH and LQKENI. CDR3 sequence reads: CASSRDRQFNEQFF. The CDR3 DNA sequence: TGTGCCAGCTCTCGCGACAGACAGTTCAATGAGCAGTTCTTC. Full variable domain (rest looked up from reference TRBV18 and TRBJ2-1): NAGVMQNPRHLVRRRGQEARLRCSPMKGHSHVYWYRQLPEEGLKFMVYLQKENIIDESGMPKERFSAEFPKEGPSILRIQQVVRGDSAAYFCASSRDRQFNEQFFGPGTRLTVL.

This chain links TRBV28 with TRBJ1-4, with 8 bases identical to TRBD1. The V and J ends lost 2 bases and 7 bases, in that order; junction bases with no gene match: 6. The CDR3 length is 15 residues. The germline CDR1 and CDR2 sequences are MDHEN and SYDVKM. The CDR3 loop is CASSLPGTGSEKLFF. In DNA form, the CDR3 reads TGTGCCAGCAGTTTACCCGGGACAGGCAGTGAAAAACTGTTTTTT.

The chain uses TRBV28 and TRBJ1-1; no reliable D call. The germline gives CDR1 MDHEN, CDR2 SYDVKM. The CDR3 extends over 16 amino acids. V lost 0 bases and J 1 base, leaving 12 bases between the germline ends. CDR3 loop: CASSLWRAGANTEAFF. CDR3 bases: TGTGCCAGCAGTTTATGGAGAGCAGGCGCGAACACTGAAGCTTTCTTT.

This chain connects TRBV24-1 to TRBJ1-4, with a weak D call TRBD1 (5 bases). Germline assignment: CDR1 KGHDR and CDR2 SFDVKD. Trimming took 7 bases from V and 6 from J, leaving 8 bases between them. The CDR3 extends over 12 amino acids. The CDR3 DNA follows: TGTGCCACCAGGGGGGACGATGAAAAACTGTTTTTT. It translates to CATRGDDEKLFF.

This clone was recorded only once. One end of the junction is discordant with germline, which a read error may explain. The CDR3 DNA reads TGTGCCAGCAGTTCCACCCCTCGTGGATTACTCCGGATATTT. It specifies CASSSTPRGLLRIF. V and J are TRBV28 and TRBJ1-3; D unclear. Germline V lookup: CDR1 MDHEN, CDR2 SYDVKM. The CDR3 is made up of 14 amino acids.

This clone is judged medium-sized. V gene TRBV19 combines with J gene TRBJ2-7; D remains unclear. V was shortened by 1 base and J by 1 base, with 8 bases between the two germline ends. Germline V lookup: CDR1 LNHDA, CDR2 SQIVND (reference sequence). The CDR3 has 14 amino acids. Written as DNA, the CDR3 is TGTGCCAGTAGTATAGGCGGTGCTTCCTACGAGCAGTACTTC. It is translated as CASSIGGASYEQYF.

The table lists this clone with a count of one. The rearrangement links TRBV15 to TRBJ2-1; D perhaps matches TRBD2 (5 bases). Trimming pared 0 bases from V and 0 bases from J, leaving 12 bases between. The length of the CDR3 is 17 residues. Germline CDR1 is LNHNV and CDR2 is YYDKDF (reference sequence). In DNA, the CDR3 is TGTGCCACCAGCAGAGAGGGCGGGCTGAGCTCCTACAATGAGCAGTTCTTC. Encoded protein: CATSREGGLSSYNEQFF.

The chain has TRBV5-6 and TRBJ2-7, with 8 bases fitting TRBD2. The trim removed 4 bases at V and 2 bases at J, leaving 8 bases unmatched. There are 15 residues in the CDR3. Germline V CDR1 and CDR2: SGHDT, YYEEEE. The CDR3 spells CASSRIRGGTYEQYF. CDR3 nucleotides: TGTGCCAGCAGCCGGATCCGGGGGGGGACCTACGAGCAGTACTTC. Full variable domain (remainder filled in from reference TRBV5-6 and TRBJ2-7): DAGVTQSPTHLIKTRGQQVTLRCSPKSGHDTVSWYQQALGQGPQFIFQYYEEEERQRGNFPDRFSGHQFPNYSSELNVNALLLGDSALYLCASSRIRGGTYEQYFGPGTRLTVT.